Listed below are T cell receptor beta chains from one sample, sequenced in a study of radiotherapy plus CTLA-4 blockade in lung cancer. Data came from immunoSEQ multiplex PCR; TCRdb stores just in-frame clones and leaves some out. The sample holds tens of thousands of clones, around 78% seen once. Here the sequenced sample was peripheral blood, taken from a patient treated with radiotherapy plus ipilimumab. The origin of the receptors is a human donor with non-small cell lung cancer who had a partial response to radiotherapy plus ipilimumab. Some clones in this sample may be carry-over from other donors' samples. Both conserved end residues are part of each CDR3. Fields, in order: clone size, D gene, V gene, J gene, CDR3 DNA, CDR3 protein. The D gene is left open where the match is weak. Clone size, where shown, is once, few, many, or a class for clones that have expanded.

NA	TRBD2	TRBV5-1	TRBJ2-5	TGCGCCAGCAGCTCAGCGGGAGTATCCCAAGAGACCCAGTACTTC	CASSSAGVSQETQYF
NA	NA	TRBV7-9	TRBJ2-7	TGTGCCAGCAGCTTACAGGGTATCGCCTACGAGCAGTACTTC	CASSLQGIAYEQYF
NA	NA	TRBV5-6	TRBJ2-6	TGTGCCAGCAGCTTGTGGGGAGTTGGCTCTGGGGCCAACGTCCTGACTTTC	CASSLWGVGSGANVLTF
NA	NA	TRBV13	TRBJ2-7	TGTGCCAGCAGCTTAGACTCCCCGAGAGGCTACGAGCAGTACTTC	CASSLDSPRGYEQYF
once	NA	TRBV11-3	TRBJ2-7	TGTGCCAGCAGCCAACTCTACGAGCAGTACTTC	CASSQLYEQYF
NA	NA	TRBV10-3	TRBJ2-4	TGTGCCATCAGTCTCCGGACATCCAGGCCGGTTAACATTCAGTACTTC	CAISLRTSRPVNIQYF
NA	TRBD1	TRBV11-1	TRBJ2-7	TGTGCCAGCAGCCACAAGGGGACAGCAAAATACGAGCAGTACTTC	CASSHKGTAKYEQYF
few	TRBD1	TRBV28	TRBJ1-1	TGTGCCAGCAGTATCCATGACAGGGACACTGAAGCTTTCTTT	CASSIHDRDTEAFF
NA	TRBD1	TRBV10-1	TRBJ1-4	TGCGCCAGCAGTGAGGGGACAGGGGGTACTGAAAAACTGTTTTTT	CASSEGTGGTEKLFF
NA	TRBD2	TRBV7-3	TRBJ2-5	TGTGCCAGCAGCTTGGGACTAGCTCCAGAGACCCAGTACTTC	CASSLGLAPETQYF
NA	NA	TRBV19	TRBJ2-7	TGTGCCAGTGGTAAACAGGGCTACGAGCAGTACTTC	CASGKQGYEQYF
NA	NA	TRBV12-5	TRBJ1-2	TGTGCTTCCCGACACTTCTATGGCTACACCTTC	CASRHFYGYTF